Below are 11 T cell receptor beta chains sequenced from a single sample in a study of blood T cell repertoires in COVID-19. Sequenced by immunoSEQ multiplex PCR; TCRdb stores in-frame clones only, minus some. The table includes fewer than 600,000 clones, 85% to 90% detected once. The specimen sequenced was peripheral blood. Every receptor here comes from a man aged 18 to 29 with COVID-19, enrolled during active disease.

In DNA, the CDR3 is TGTGCAAGTCTCCGACAGACTCGGGAGACCCAGTACTTC. Translating gives CASLRQTRETQYF. The J gene is TRBJ2-5, the V gene TRBV12-2; TRBD1 reflects the table's D call only, with no check against the DNA. TRBV12-2 is labeled a pseudogene. There are 13 residues in the CDR3.

The chain recombines TRBV11-2 with TRBJ2-7; a possible D gene is TRBD1 (6 bases). Trimming shortened V by 5 bases and J by 1 base, and 12 bases separated the two germline ends. This CDR3 has 14 residues. The germline V gene encodes CDR1 SGHAT and CDR2 FQNNGV. CDR3 in amino acids: CASSPQGGSYEQYF. CDR3 coding DNA: TGTGCCAGCAGCCCTCAAGGGGGTTCCTACGAGCAGTACTTC.

This clone has more than one count but fewer than ten. The J gene is TRBJ2-2, the V gene TRBV24-1; 10 bases fit TRBD1. The CDR3 is made up of 16 amino acids. V gave up 0 bases and J gave up 5 bases; unmatched junction bases: 2. Looked up from germline, CDR1 is KGHDR and CDR2 is SFDVKD. CDR3 DNA: TGTGCCACCAGTGATTTGCAGGGACAGGGGACCGGGGAGCTGTTTTTT. Amino acid sequence: CATSDLQGQGTGELFF.

The rearrangement uses TRBV3-1 (or the pseudogene TRBV3-2) and TRBJ2-1, with 16 bases aligning to TRBD2. From germline, CDR1 is LGHDT and CDR2 YNNKEL (reference sequence). Unmatched junction bases numbered 6, after V lost 3 bases and J lost 7 bases. This CDR3 spans 17 amino acids. The CDR3 is CASSHGTSGRARNEQFF. DNA of the CDR3: TGTGCCAGCAGCCATGGGACTAGCGGGAGGGCCAGGAATGAGCAGTTCTTC.

Notes on this clone: Other DNA variants within this sample encode the same CDR3. The V call is TRBV15, the J call TRBJ2-2; no clear D. The V end was cut by 0 bases, the J end by 7 bases, with 6 bases between. Germline values: CDR1 LNHNV, CDR2 YYDKDF (reference sequence). This CDR3 has 13 amino acids. The CDR3 DNA is TGTGCCACCAGCAGAGATCGAGACGGGGAGCTGTTTTTT. It codes for CATSRDRDGELFF.

This chain connects TRBV2 to TRBJ1-1, with TRBD1 identical over 9 bases. The length of the CDR3 is 14 residues. Per germline, CDR1 SNHLY and CDR2 FYNNEI. The trim removed 7 bases at V and 3 bases at J, leaving 6 bases unmatched. DNA for the CDR3: TGTGCCAGCAATCGACAGGGGGAAGACACTGAAGCTTTCTTT. Its translation is CASNRQGEDTEAFF.

The chain has TRBV2 and TRBJ2-7; 8 nucleotides match TRBD2. Germline CDR1 SNHLY, CDR2 FYNNEI. The CDR3 has 14 amino acids. With 3 bases clipped from V and 7 bases from J, the junction kept 8 bases outside the gene matches. The CDR3 coding sequence is TGTGCCAGCAGTGACCGTAGCGGGGCGGTTGAGCAGTACTTC. Translated: CASSDRSGAVEQYF. Full variable domain (missing parts from reference TRBV2 and TRBJ2-7): EPEVTQTPSHQVTQMGQEVILRCVPISNHLYFYWYRQILGQKVEFLVSFYNNEISEKSEIFDDQFSVERPDGSNFTLKIRSTKLEDSAMYFCASSDRSGAVEQYFGPGTRLTVT.

This sequence joins TRBV6-5 and TRBJ2-7; 7 bases map to TRBD2. With V trimmed by 2 bases and J by 4 bases, 8 bases remained unmatched. Germline V gives CDR1 MNHEY, CDR2 SVGAGI. The CDR3 extends over 15 amino acids. The CDR3 protein is CASSYAGAVTYEQYF. CDR3 DNA: TGTGCCAGCAGTTACGCGGGAGCGGTGACGTACGAGCAGTACTTC.

The gene calls are TRBV19 and TRBJ1-4, with 7 bases matching TRBD1. The CDR3 sequence is 15 residues long. V shed 7 bases and J 1 base; nucleotides not matched to a gene: 6. The germline V gene encodes CDR1 LNHDA and CDR2 SQIVND (reference sequence). DNA for the CDR3: TGTGCCAGTACGACAGGGCAAGTAACTAATGAAAAACTGTTTTTT. This encodes CASTTGQVTNEKLFF.

This rearrangement joins TRBV19 to TRBJ2-2, with no clear D. Germline V gene sequence: CDR1 LNHDA, CDR2 SQIVND (reference sequence). The CDR3 length is 14 residues. The V end lost 6 bases, the J end lost 3 bases, and 11 bases lay between the germline ends. The CDR3 sequence is CASRAAVYTGELFF. As DNA, the CDR3 is TGTGCCAGTAGGGCGGCGGTGTACACCGGGGAGCTGTTTTTT. Full variable domain (rest looked up from reference TRBV19 and TRBJ2-2): DGGITQSPKYLFRKEGQNVTLSCEQNLNHDAMYWYRQDPGQGLRLIYYSQIVNDFQKGDIAEGYSVSREKKESFPLTVTSAQKNPTAFYLCASRAAVYTGELFFGEGSRLTVL.

Only one count was recorded for this clone. The chain uses TRBV2 and TRBJ1-1; a possible D gene is TRBD1 (5 bases). Trimming pared 6 bases from V and 3 bases from J, leaving 8 bases between. CDR3 length: 12 amino acids. Germline CDR1 SNHLY, CDR2 FYNNEI. Here the CDR3 reads CASSGHYTEAFF. The CDR3 DNA follows: TGTGCCAGCAGCGGACACTACACTGAAGCTTTCTTT.